These T cell receptor beta chains were read from a single sample in a study of T cell changes during pregnancy in multiple sclerosis. Using immunoSEQ multiplex PCR, the repertoire was profiled, and TCRdb retains in-frame clones only, with some absent. The sample consists of around 40,000 clones, approximately 90% of them appearing once. This specimen was CD4+ T cells from peripheral blood mononuclear cells, taken after pregnancy. The receptors originated from a female donor in good health, enrolled as a control in a pregnancy study. Each CDR3 is given with its conserved first and last residue. Fields, in order: J gene, D gene, V gene, clone size, CDR3 protein, CDR3 DNA. The D gene is left open where the match is weak. For some rows the clone size is stated as once, few or many, or as a class when expanded; others skip it.

TRBJ1-1	NA	TRBV2	few	CASRGRTGYTEAFF	TGTGCCAGCAGAGGGAGGACCGGGTATACTGAAGCTTTCTTT
TRBJ1-4	TRBD1	TRBV30	NA	CAWSVQGTGREKLFF	TGTGCCTGGAGTGTACAGGGGACAGGGAGGGAAAAACTGTTTTTT
TRBJ1-6	NA	TRBV28	NA	CASRPDSNNSPLHF	TGTGCCAGCAGGCCCGACAGCAATAATTCACCCCTCCACTTT
TRBJ2-7	TRBD2	TRBV4-1	NA	CASSRTGTSTYEQYF	TGCGCCAGCAGCCGGACCGGGACTAGCACCTACGAGCAGTACTTC
TRBJ2-1	NA	TRBV2	NA	CASSVDTYNEQFF	TGTGCCAGCAGTGTTGACACCTACAATGAGCAGTTCTTC
TRBJ1-1	NA	TRBV5-1	NA	CASSPTGNTEAFF	TGCGCCAGCAGCCCGACAGGGAACACTGAAGCTTTCTTT
TRBJ1-6	NA	TRBV5-4	NA	CASSLTTVYNSPLHF	TGTGCCAGCAGCTTGACGACAGTCTATAATTCACCCCTCCACTTT
TRBJ2-1	NA	TRBV19	NA	CASSISFYNEQFF	TGTGCCAGTAGTATAAGCTTTTACAATGAGCAGTTCTTC
TRBJ2-1	TRBD2	TRBV27	NA	CASSSAAGGGYNEQFF	TGTGCCAGCAGTTCCGCGGCGGGAGGAGGCTACAATGAGCAGTTCTTC
TRBJ2-1	TRBD2	TRBV29-1	NA	CSVPEGGTDYNEQFF	TGCAGCGTCCCTGAGGGAGGGACCGACTACAATGAGCAGTTCTTC
TRBJ1-2	NA	TRBV7-6	NA	CASSWRRDREDYGYTF	TGTGCCAGCAGCTGGCGCCGGGACCGGGAGGACTATGGCTACACCTTC
TRBJ2-1	NA	TRBV6-1	NA	CASSEGNSGYNEQFF	TGTGCCAGCAGTGAAGGGAATAGCGGCTACAATGAGCAGTTCTTC
TRBJ2-7	NA	TRBV21-1	NA	CASSKGVWGEDSYEQYF	TGTGCCAGCAGCAAAGGGGTATGGGGAGAGGATAGCTACGAGCAGTACTTC
TRBJ2-2	TRBD2	TRBV7-2	NA	CASSRSAGGRAGELFF	TGTGCCAGCAGTCGATCAGCGGGGGGGCGGGCCGGGGAGCTGTTTTTT
TRBJ2-7	NA	TRBV7-2	NA	CASSFIHEQYF	TGTGCCAGCAGCTTTATCCACGAGCAGTACTTC
TRBJ2-3	TRBD2	TRBV5-4	NA	CASSGGTSGRARSTDTQYF	TGTGCCAGCAGCGGGGGGACTAGCGGGAGGGCTCGTAGCACAGATACGCAGTATTTT
TRBJ1-2	NA	TRBV28	NA	CASQSRGGYTF	TGTGCCAGCCAATCGCGTGGTGGCTACACCTTC
TRBJ1-2	NA	TRBV5-4	NA	CASSLTRYTGNTDHYGYTF	TGTGCCAGCAGCTTGACCCGATACACAGGGAACACAGATCACTATGGCTACACCTTC
TRBJ1-2	NA	TRBV5-1	medium-sized	CASSLAGNYGYTF	TGCGCCAGCAGCTTGGCGGGGAACTATGGCTACACCTTC
TRBJ2-2	NA	TRBV7-9	NA	CASSFHRAVGELFF	TGTGCCAGCAGCTTTCACAGGGCCGTCGGGGAGCTGTTTTTT
TRBJ1-2	NA	TRBV27	NA	CASRLTNGAGYTF	TGTGCCAGCAGACTCACTAATGGGGCCGGCTACACCTTC
TRBJ2-1	TRBD2	TRBV13	NA	CASSLSPLLAGGSTSYNEQFF	TGTGCCAGCAGCCTTAGTCCTCTACTAGCGGGGGGTTCAACCTCCTACAATGAGCAGTTCTTC
TRBJ1-5	NA	TRBV7-2	NA	CASSLKGGQPQHF	TGTGCCAGCAGCTTAAAGGGAGGGCAGCCCCAGCATTTT
TRBJ1-4	TRBD1	TRBV19	NA	CASSTSTGYREKLFF	TGTGCCAGTAGTACCTCGACAGGGTACCGTGAAAAACTGTTTTTT
TRBJ2-1	NA	TRBV5-8	NA	CASSRLDNLYGEFF	TGTGCCAGCAGCCGACTAGACAATTTATATGGGGAGTTCTTC
TRBJ1-1	TRBD1	TRBV18	NA	CASSPGTGGLTEAFF	TGTGCCAGCTCACCTGGGACAGGGGGCTTGACTGAAGCTTTCTTT
TRBJ2-1	TRBD2	TRBV10-3	NA	CAIGDSGGRSYNEQFF	TGTGCCATCGGCGATAGCGGGGGTCGCTCCTACAATGAGCAGTTCTTC
TRBJ2-5	TRBD2	TRBV10-3	NA	CAISVVAGGRVQETQYF	TGTGCCATCAGTGTGGTAGCGGGAGGTAGAGTCCAAGAGACCCAGTACTTC
TRBJ1-5	NA	TRBV7-9	NA	CASSSGAGGSNQPQHF	TGTGCCAGCAGCTCCGGGGCCGGGGGGAGCAATCAGCCCCAGCATTTT
TRBJ2-1	NA	TRBV19	once	CASSMASGDGQFF	TGTGCCAGTAGTATGGCCTCGGGAGACGGGCAGTTCTTC
TRBJ1-2	TRBD1	TRBV18	NA	CASSPLNSDRAGDYGYTF	TGTGCCAGCTCACCTCTAAATTCGGACAGGGCGGGGGACTATGGCTACACCTTC
TRBJ1-2	NA	TRBV4-1	NA	CASSQGGGNYGYTF	TGCGCCAGCAGCCAAGGTGGCGGTAACTATGGCTACACCTTC
TRBJ1-2	NA	TRBV30	NA	CAWSTPGGNGYTF	TGTGCCTGGAGTACCCCGGGGGGAAATGGCTACACCTTC
TRBJ1-2	NA	TRBV28	NA	CASSNSQGPSGGYTF	TGTGCCAGCAGCAACTCCCAGGGGCCCAGCGGCGGCTACACCTTC
TRBJ2-7	NA	TRBV9	NA	CASSVSVISYEQYF	TGTGCCAGCAGCGTATCGGTCATCTCCTACGAGCAGTACTTC
TRBJ2-5	TRBD2	TRBV9	NA	CASSSGGAGETQYF	TGTGCCAGCAGTAGCGGGGGGGCGGGGGAGACCCAGTACTTC
TRBJ2-7	TRBD1	TRBV6-6	NA	CASSYSTTGGYEQYF	TGTGCCAGCAGTTACTCAACTACAGGGGGCTACGAGCAGTACTTC
TRBJ2-3	NA	TRBV9	NA	CASSVILPTDTQYF	TGTGCCAGCAGCGTAATCCTCCCCACAGATACGCAGTATTTT
TRBJ1-3	NA	TRBV5-1	NA	CASSLRGGSGNTIYF	TGCGCCAGCAGCTTGAGGGGGGGATCTGGAAACACCATATATTTT
TRBJ1-3	NA	TRBV10-3	NA	CATLGDSGNTIYF	TGTGCCACCCTTGGAGACTCTGGAAACACCATATATTTT
TRBJ1-2	NA	TRBV6-5	once	CASSYGWGYTF	TGTGCCAGCAGTTACGGCTGGGGCTACACCTTC
TRBJ1-3	NA	TRBV5-1	NA	CASDPTGVGNTIYF	TGCGCCAGTGACCCCACGGGGGTCGGAAACACCATATATTTT
TRBJ2-4	NA	TRBV27	NA	CASSLDGRVSKNIQYF	TGTGCCAGCAGTTTGGACGGGAGAGTGTCCAAAAACATTCAGTACTTC
TRBJ1-4	TRBD1	TRBV28	once	CASSWGTGGLEKLFF	TGTGCCAGCAGTTGGGGGACAGGGGGCCTAGAAAAACTGTTTTTT
TRBJ1-5	TRBD1	TRBV18	once	CASSQRQGVQPQHF	TGTGCCAGCTCACAACGACAGGGAGTCCAGCCCCAGCATTTT
TRBJ1-5	NA	TRBV7-8	NA	CASSLAPGVGNQPQHF	TGTGCCAGCAGCTTAGCGCCGGGGGTCGGCAATCAGCCCCAGCATTTT
TRBJ1-2	TRBD1	TRBV7-3	NA	CASSLTGGPYTF	TGTGCCAGCAGCTTGACAGGGGGTCCCTACACCTTC
TRBJ1-6	TRBD1	TRBV9	NA	CASSVGQGKSSPLHF	TGTGCCAGCAGCGTAGGACAGGGGAAGAGTTCACCCCTCCACTTT
TRBJ1-1	NA	TRBV19	few	CASSKGGVTEAFF	TGTGCCAGCTCCAAAGGAGGGGTCACTGAAGCTTTCTTT
TRBJ2-7	NA	TRBV4-3	NA	CASSQETSPTASSYEQYF	TGCGCCAGCAGCCAAGAGACGAGTCCTACAGCCAGCTCCTACGAGCAGTACTTC
TRBJ2-7	TRBD1	TRBV7-2	NA	CASSLGFGQVYYEQYF	TGTGCCAGCAGCTTAGGATTTGGACAGGTTTACTACGAGCAGTACTTC
TRBJ1-3	TRBD1	TRBV6-1	once	CASSVAGGSGNTIYF	TGTGCCAGCAGTGTGGCAGGGGGCTCTGGAAACACCATATATTTT
TRBJ1-5	TRBD1	TRBV19	NA	CASKTGGSSQPQHF	TGTGCCAGTAAGACAGGGGGTTCAAGTCAGCCCCAGCATTTT
TRBJ2-7	NA	TRBV11-2	once	CASSPRDWGEQYF	TGTGCCAGCAGCCCTCGGGATTGGGGAGAGCAGTACTTC
TRBJ1-4	TRBD1	TRBV28	NA	CASSYEWTGGGGTNEKLFF	TGTGCCAGCAGCTACGAATGGACAGGGGGCGGGGGGACTAATGAAAAACTGTTTTTT
TRBJ1-3	NA	TRBV6-6	NA	CASSQDKFGNTIYF	TGTGCCAGCAGCCAGGACAAGTTTGGAAACACCATATATTTT
TRBJ2-1	NA	TRBV11-2	once	CASSVGPEGLGREQFF	TGTGCCAGCAGCGTAGGCCCCGAGGGCCTCGGGCGTGAGCAGTTCTTC
TRBJ1-5	NA	TRBV9	NA	CASSVEGGLQPQHF	TGTGCCAGCAGCGTAGAAGGAGGGCTTCAGCCCCAGCATTTT
TRBJ2-2	NA	TRBV14	NA	CASSQGSARASNTGELFF	TGTGCCAGCAGCCAAGGAAGTGCGCGGGCCTCGAACACCGGGGAGCTGTTTTTT